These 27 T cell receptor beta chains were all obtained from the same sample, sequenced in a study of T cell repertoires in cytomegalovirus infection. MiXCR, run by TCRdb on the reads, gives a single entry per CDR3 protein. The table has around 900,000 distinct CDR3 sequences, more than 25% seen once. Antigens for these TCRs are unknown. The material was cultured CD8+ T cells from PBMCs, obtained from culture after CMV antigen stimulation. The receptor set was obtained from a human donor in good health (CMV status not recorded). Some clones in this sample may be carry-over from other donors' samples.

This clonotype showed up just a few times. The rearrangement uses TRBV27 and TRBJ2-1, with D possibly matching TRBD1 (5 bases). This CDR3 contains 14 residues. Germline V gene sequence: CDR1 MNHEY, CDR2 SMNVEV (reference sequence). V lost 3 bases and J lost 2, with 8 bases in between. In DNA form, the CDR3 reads TGTGCCAGCAGTTTCCAGGGTGCCTACAATGAGCAGTTCTTC. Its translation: CASSFQGAYNEQFF.

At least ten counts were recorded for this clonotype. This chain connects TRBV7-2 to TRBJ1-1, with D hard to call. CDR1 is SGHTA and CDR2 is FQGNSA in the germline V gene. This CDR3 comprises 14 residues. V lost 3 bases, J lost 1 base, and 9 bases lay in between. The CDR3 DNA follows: TGTGCCAGCAGCTTCCCCCGGAAGAACACTGAAGCTTTCTTT. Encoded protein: CASSFPRKNTEAFF.

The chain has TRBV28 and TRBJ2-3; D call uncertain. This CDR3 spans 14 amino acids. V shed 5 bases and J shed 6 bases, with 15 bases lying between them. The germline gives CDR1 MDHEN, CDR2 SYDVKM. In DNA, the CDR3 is TGTGCCAGCAGTCGACTTCCCCCTCCCGATACGCAGTATTTT. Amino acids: CASSRLPPPDTQYF.

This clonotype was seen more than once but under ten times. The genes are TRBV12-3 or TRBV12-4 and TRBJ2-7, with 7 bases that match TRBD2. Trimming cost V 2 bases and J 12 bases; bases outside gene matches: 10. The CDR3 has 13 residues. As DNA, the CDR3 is TGTGCCAGCAGTTTAAGGGGAGGGGAGTCTCCGTACTTC. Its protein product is CASSLRGGESPYF.

In DNA, the CDR3 is TGTGCCAGCAAGGAGGGTGTTGAGGCTTTCTTT. It codes for CASKEGVEAFF. The chain employs TRBV6-1 and TRBJ1-1; D call uncertain. CDR1 and CDR2 (germline): MNHNS, SASEGT. Trimming took off 7 bases at V and 11 bases at J, with 14 bases between the two ends. CDR3 length: 11 amino acids.

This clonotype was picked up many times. DNA for the CDR3: TGTGCCAGCAGCTTAATGACAGGGGGTCGACCTGAAGCTTTCTTT. This translates into CASSLMTGGRPEAFF. V and J are TRBV7-9 and TRBJ1-1; 9 nucleotides line up with TRBD1. V gave up 2 bases and J gave up 6 bases; unmatched junction bases: 7. CDR3 length: 15 amino acids. CDR1 and CDR2 from the germline V gene are SEHNR and FQNEAQ (reference sequence).

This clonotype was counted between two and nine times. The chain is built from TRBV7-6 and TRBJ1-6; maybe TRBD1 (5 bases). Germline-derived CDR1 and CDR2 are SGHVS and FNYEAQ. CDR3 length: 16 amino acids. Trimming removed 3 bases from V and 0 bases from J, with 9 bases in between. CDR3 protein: CASSFGHSSYNSPLHF. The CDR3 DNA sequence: TGTGCCAGCAGCTTTGGACACAGCTCCTATAATTCACCCCTCCACTTT.

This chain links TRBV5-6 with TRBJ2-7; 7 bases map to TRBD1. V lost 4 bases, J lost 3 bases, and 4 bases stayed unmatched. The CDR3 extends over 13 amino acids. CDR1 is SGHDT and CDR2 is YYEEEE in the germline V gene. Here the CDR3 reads CASSRGGGYEQYF. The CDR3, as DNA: TGTGCCAGCAGCAGAGGGGGCGGCTACGAGCAGTACTTC.

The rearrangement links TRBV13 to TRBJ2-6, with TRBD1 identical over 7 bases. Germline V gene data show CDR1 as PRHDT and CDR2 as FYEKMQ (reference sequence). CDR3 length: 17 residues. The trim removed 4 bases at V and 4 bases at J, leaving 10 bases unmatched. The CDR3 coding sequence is TGTGCCAGCAGCTCCGGGACAGCGTGGTCAGGGGCCAACGTCCTGACTTTC. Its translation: CASSSGTAWSGANVLTF. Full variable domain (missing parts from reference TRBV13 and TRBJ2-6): AAGVIQSPRHLIKEKRETATLKCYPIPRHDTVYWYQQGPGQDPQFLISFYEKMQSDKGSIPDRFSAQQFSDYHSELNMSSLELGDSALYFCASSSGTAWSGANVLTFGAGSRLTVL.

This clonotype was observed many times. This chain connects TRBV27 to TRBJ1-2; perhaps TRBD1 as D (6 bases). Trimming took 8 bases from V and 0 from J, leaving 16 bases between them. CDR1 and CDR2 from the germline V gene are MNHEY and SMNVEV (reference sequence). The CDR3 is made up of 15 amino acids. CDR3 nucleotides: TGTGCCAGCGGAAAGGACAGTCCCGCTAACTATGGCTACACCTTC. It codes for CASGKDSPANYGYTF.

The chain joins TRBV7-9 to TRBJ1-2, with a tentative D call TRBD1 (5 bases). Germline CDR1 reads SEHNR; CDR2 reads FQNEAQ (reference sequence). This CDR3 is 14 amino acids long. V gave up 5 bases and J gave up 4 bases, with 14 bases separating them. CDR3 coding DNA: TGTGCCAGCAGCCCACCTGGGGCTCTCTATGGCTACACCTTC. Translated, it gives CASSPPGALYGYTF.

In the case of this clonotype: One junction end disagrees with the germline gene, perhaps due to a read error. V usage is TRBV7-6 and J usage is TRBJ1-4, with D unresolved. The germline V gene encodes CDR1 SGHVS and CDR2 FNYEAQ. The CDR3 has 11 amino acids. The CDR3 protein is CVSSRNEKLFF. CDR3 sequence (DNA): TGTGTCAGCAGCCGTAATGAAAAACTGTTTTTT. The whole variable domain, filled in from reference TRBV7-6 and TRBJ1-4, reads GAGVSQSPRYKVTKRGQDVALRCDPISGHVSLYWYRQALGQGPEFLTYFNYEAQQDKSGLPNDRFSAERPEGSISTLTIQRTEQRDSAMYRCVSSRNEKLFFGSGTQLSVL.

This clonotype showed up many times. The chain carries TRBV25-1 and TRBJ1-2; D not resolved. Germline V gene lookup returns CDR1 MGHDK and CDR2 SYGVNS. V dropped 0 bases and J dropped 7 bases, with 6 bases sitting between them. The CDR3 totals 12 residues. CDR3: CASSEYSAGYTF. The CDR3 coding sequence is TGTGCCAGCAGTGAATACTCCGCTGGCTACACCTTC.

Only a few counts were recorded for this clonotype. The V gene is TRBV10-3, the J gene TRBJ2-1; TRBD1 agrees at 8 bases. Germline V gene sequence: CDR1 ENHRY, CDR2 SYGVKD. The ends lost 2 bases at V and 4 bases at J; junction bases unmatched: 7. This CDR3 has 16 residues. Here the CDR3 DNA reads TGTGCCATCAGTGAGCCAGGACAGGGAGATTACAATGAGCAGTTCTTC. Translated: CAISEPGQGDYNEQFF.

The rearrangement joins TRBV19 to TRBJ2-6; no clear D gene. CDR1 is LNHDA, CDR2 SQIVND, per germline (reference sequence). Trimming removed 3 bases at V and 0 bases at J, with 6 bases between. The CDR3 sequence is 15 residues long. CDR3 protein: CASSMWSSGANVLTF. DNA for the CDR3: TGTGCCAGTAGTATGTGGTCCTCTGGGGCCAACGTCCTGACTTTC.

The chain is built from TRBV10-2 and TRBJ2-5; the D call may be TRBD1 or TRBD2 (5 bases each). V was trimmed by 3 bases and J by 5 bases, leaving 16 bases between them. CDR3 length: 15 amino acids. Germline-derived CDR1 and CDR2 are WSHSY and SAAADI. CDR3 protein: CASSEGDGAVETQYF. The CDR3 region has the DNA TGCGCCAGCAGTGAAGGGGACGGCGCCGTGGAGACCCAGTACTTC.

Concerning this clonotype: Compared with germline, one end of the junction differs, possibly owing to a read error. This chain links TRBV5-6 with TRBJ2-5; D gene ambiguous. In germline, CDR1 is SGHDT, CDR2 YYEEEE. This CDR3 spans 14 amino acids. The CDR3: CASCLWRYQETQYF. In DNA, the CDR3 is TGTGCCAGCTGCTTGTGGCGGTACCAAGAGACCCAGTACTTC.

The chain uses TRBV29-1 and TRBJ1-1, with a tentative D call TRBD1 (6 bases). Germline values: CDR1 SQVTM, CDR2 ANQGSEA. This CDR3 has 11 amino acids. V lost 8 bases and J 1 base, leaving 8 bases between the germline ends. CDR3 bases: TGCAGCTTCAGGGGGAACACTGAAGCTTTCTTT. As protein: CSFRGNTEAFF.

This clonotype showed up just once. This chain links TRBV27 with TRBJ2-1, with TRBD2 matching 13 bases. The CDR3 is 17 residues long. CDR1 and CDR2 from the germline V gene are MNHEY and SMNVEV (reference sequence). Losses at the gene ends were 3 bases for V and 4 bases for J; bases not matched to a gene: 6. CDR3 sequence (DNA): TGTGCCAGCAGTTTTATGGCGGGACTAGCGGGATACAATGAGCAGTTCTTC. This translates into CASSFMAGLAGYNEQFF.

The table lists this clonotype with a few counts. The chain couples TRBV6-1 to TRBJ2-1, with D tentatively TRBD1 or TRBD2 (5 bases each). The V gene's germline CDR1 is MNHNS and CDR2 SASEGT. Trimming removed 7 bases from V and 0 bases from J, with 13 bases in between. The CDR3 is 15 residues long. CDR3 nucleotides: TGTGCCAGCATCGAATGGGGGAGCTCCTACAATGAGCAGTTCTTC. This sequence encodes CASIEWGSSYNEQFF.

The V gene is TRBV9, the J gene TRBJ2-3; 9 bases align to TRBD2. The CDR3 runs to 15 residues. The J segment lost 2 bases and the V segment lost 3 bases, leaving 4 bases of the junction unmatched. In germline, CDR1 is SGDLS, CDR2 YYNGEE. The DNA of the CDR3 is TGTGCCAGCAGCGCTAGCGGGGTCCACACAGATACGCAGTATTTT. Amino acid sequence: CASSASGVHTDTQYF.

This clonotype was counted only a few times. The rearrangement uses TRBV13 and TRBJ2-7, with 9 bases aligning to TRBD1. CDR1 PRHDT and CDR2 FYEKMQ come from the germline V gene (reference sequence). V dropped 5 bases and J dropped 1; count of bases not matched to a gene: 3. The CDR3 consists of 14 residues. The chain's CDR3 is CASSVGTGSYEQYF. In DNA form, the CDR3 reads TGTGCCAGCAGCGTCGGGACAGGGTCCTACGAGCAGTACTTC.

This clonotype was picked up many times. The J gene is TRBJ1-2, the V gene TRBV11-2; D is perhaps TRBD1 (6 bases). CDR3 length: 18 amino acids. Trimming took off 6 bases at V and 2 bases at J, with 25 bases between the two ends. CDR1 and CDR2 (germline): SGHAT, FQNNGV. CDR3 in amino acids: CASRTKGGPTRFNYGYTF. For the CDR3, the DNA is TGTGCCAGCAGGACCAAGGGGGGCCCCACACGATTCAACTATGGCTACACCTTC.

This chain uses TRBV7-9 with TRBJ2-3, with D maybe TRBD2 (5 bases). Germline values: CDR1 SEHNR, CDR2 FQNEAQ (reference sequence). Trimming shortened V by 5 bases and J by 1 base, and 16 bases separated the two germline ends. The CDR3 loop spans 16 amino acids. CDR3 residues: CASSTRRGSRTDTQYF. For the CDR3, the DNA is TGTGCCAGCAGCACCCGCCGGGGTTCCCGCACAGATACGCAGTATTTT.

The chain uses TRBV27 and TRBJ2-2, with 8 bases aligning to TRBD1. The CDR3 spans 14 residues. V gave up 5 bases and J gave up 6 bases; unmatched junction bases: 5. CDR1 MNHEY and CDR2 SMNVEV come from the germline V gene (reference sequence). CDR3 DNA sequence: TGTGCCAGCAGTATACAGGGGGTTTCCGGGGAGCTGTTTTTT. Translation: CASSIQGVSGELFF.

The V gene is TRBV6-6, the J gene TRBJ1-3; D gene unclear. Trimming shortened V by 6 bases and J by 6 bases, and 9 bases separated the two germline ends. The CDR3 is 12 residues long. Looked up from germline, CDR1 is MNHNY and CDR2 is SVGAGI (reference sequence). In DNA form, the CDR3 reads TGTGCCAGCAGCTACGGAATAAACACCATATATTTT. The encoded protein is CASSYGINTIYF.

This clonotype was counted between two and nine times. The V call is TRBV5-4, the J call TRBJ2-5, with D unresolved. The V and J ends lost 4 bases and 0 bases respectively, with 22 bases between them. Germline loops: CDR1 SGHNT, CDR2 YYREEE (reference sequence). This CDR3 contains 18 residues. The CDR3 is CASSPEFGISVYQETQYF. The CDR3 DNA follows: TGTGCCAGCAGCCCGGAGTTTGGGATATCCGTTTACCAAGAGACCCAGTACTTC.